The rows below give T cell receptor beta chains drawn from one sample of a study of T cell repertoires in cytomegalovirus infection. In TCRdb, the reads were re-called with MiXCR into one record per CDR3 protein. This sample has about 530,000 distinct CDR3 sequences, with about 30% found just once. Input material: PBMCs. All receptors derive from a human donor in good health (CMV status not recorded). Some clones in this sample may be carry-over from other donors' samples. Each CDR3 is given with its conserved first and last residue. The order of the fields is J gene, V gene, clone size, D gene, CDR3 protein, CDR3 DNA. D genes are given only for firm matches. Only some rows state a clone size, as once, few, many or a class for expanded clones.

>TRBJ2-2|TRBV19|few|NA
CASSIEGQLNTGELFF
TGTGCCAGTAGTATAGAGGGACAACTGAACACCGGGGAGCTGTTTTTT
>TRBJ2-5|TRBV11-2|many|TRBD2
CASTSSGGGMGETQYF
TGTGCCAGCACCTCCTCGGGAGGGGGGATGGGCGAGACCCAGTACTTC
>TRBJ2-7|TRBV7-2|few|TRBD1
CASSLGTGVREQYF
TGTGCCAGCAGCTTAGGTACAGGGGTGAGAGAGCAGTACTTC
>TRBJ1-1|TRBV6-8|NA|TRBD1
CASSPMTGEPSLNTEAFF
TGTGCCAGCAGTCCAATGACAGGGGAGCCATCCCTCAACACTGAAGCTTTCTTT
>TRBJ1-5|TRBV7-2|many|NA
CASSLAQVGTVAPQHF
TGTGCCAGCAGCTTAGCGCAAGTCGGCACTGTGGCGCCCCAGCATTTT
>TRBJ1-1|TRBV12-3/TRBV12-4|NA|NA
CASTDWGGGDTEAFF
TGTGCCAGCACCGACTGGGGGGGGGGGGACACTGAAGCTTTCTTT
>TRBJ1-1|TRBV18|few|NA
CASSLQPGVLNTEAFF
TGTGCCAGCTCACTCCAGCCAGGGGTTTTGAACACTGAAGCTTTCTTT
>TRBJ2-2|TRBV7-9|NA|NA
CASNREGELFF
TGTGCCAGCAACCGAGAAGGGGAGCTGTTTTTT
>TRBJ2-3|TRBV15|NA|NA
CATSREGPDTQYF
TGTGCCACCAGCAGAGAGGGCCCGGATACGCAGTATTTT
>TRBJ2-2|TRBV5-1|NA|TRBD2
CASSFSGANTGELFF
TGCGCCAGCAGCTTCAGCGGGGCGAACACCGGGGAGCTGTTTTTT